This T cell receptor beta chain was observed in a study of control samples from healthy donors and cancer patients. The data were produced by immunoSEQ multiplex PCR, yet TCRdb's version contains in-frame clones alone and is incomplete. In the table there are 200,000 to 250,000 clones, about 95% of which are singletons. The CDR3 is made up of 17 amino acids. Looked up from germline, CDR1 is SGHAT and CDR2 is FQNNGV. V gave up 5 bases and J gave up 2 bases; unmatched junction bases: 8. Sequencing was carried out using blood. This clonotype was sampled from a man in his forties or fifties in good health. The rearrangement links TRBV11-2 to TRBJ2-3, with TRBD2 matching 12 bases. CDR3 bases: TGTGCCAGCAGCGCGATACTAGCGGGGGGCCTCACAGATACGCAGTATTTT. This sequence encodes CASSAILAGGLTDTQYF.